One and the same sample provided the 25 T cell receptor beta chains below, sequenced in a study of blood T cell repertoires in COVID-19. Clones were sequenced by immunoSEQ multiplex PCR, and TCRdb holds only the in-frame ones, with some missing. Of tens of thousands of clones in the sample, roughly 85% were seen once. The sequencing input was peripheral blood. The receptors were sampled from a human donor in a cohort sampled during active COVID-19.

The chain uses TRBV3-1 (or the pseudogene TRBV3-2) and TRBJ1-2, with D tentatively TRBD1 (5 bases). The germline V and J ends were trimmed by 3 bases and 6 bases, with 14 bases remaining between them. Germline assignment: CDR1 LGHDT and CDR2 YNNKEL (reference sequence). The CDR3 contains 14 residues. CDR3 in DNA: TGTGCCAGCAGCCACGCCGACAGATTCAATGGCTACACCTTC. Translating gives CASSHADRFNGYTF.

This chain uses TRBV7-8 with TRBJ2-5; TRBD1 is a possible D gene (5 bases). The CDR3 is made up of 14 amino acids. Germline values: CDR1 SGHVS, CDR2 FQNEAQ. Deletions cut 5 bases from V and 5 bases from J, with 15 bases between. CDR3 loop: CASSQDVGQETQYF. CDR3 in DNA: TGTGCCAGCAGCCAGGACGTGGGGCAGGAGACCCAGTACTTC.

The chain has TRBV3-1 (or the pseudogene TRBV3-2) and TRBJ1-1; a weak D match, TRBD1 (5 bases). The CDR3 is 15 residues long. Trimming stripped 0 bases from V and 6 bases from J, with 14 bases between. Germline V gene sequence: CDR1 LGHDT, CDR2 YNNKEL (reference sequence). This chain's CDR3 is CASSQDSREGAEAFF. The CDR3 bases are TGTGCCAGCAGCCAAGATTCCAGGGAAGGGGCTGAAGCTTTCTTT.

This chain links TRBV11-2 with TRBJ1-1; TRBD1 aligns across 11 bases. The CDR3 covers 15 residues. Germline assignment: CDR1 SGHAT and CDR2 FQNNGV. Trimming at V came to 4 bases and at J to 5 bases, leaving 6 bases not matched to a gene. The CDR3 sequence: CASSSGQGAYTEAFF. The CDR3, as DNA: TGTGCCAGCAGCTCTGGACAGGGGGCGTATACTGAAGCTTTCTTT.

The chain carries TRBV28 and TRBJ1-3; D uncertain. The CDR3 extends over 14 amino acids. Trimming took 5 bases from V and 2 from J, leaving 10 bases between them. Germline V gene data show CDR1 as MDHEN and CDR2 as SYDVKM. This CDR3 reads CASSITRAGNTIYF. CDR3 DNA sequence: TGTGCCAGCAGTATCACCCGGGCTGGAAACACCATATATTTT.

The CDR3 region is CASRPTGKYEQYF. CDR3 coding DNA: TGTGCCAGCAGACCCACAGGGAAATACGAGCAGTACTTC. The genes are TRBV7-2 and TRBJ2-7; a weak D match, TRBD1 (6 bases). CDR3 size: 13 residues. Trimming took 6 bases from V and 4 from J, leaving 13 bases between them. CDR1 is SGHTA, CDR2 FQGNSA, per germline.

The rearrangement joins TRBV7-9 to TRBJ1-2; 10 nucleotides align to TRBD1. V was pared by 5 bases and J by 6 bases, with 3 bases of the junction left unmatched. This CDR3 region has 13 residues. The V gene's germline CDR1 is SEHNR and CDR2 FQNEAQ (reference sequence). The CDR3 coding sequence is TGTGCCAGCAGCCGAGGGACAGGGGATGGCTACACCTTC. Amino acids: CASSRGTGDGYTF.

J is TRBJ2-5 and V is TRBV28; TRBD1 aligns across 9 bases. Germline assignment: CDR1 MDHEN and CDR2 SYDVKM. This CDR3 is built from 15 residues. Trimming at V came to 4 bases and at J to 6 bases, leaving 9 bases not matched to a gene. CDR3 in DNA: TGTGCCAGCAGTTGGACAGGGGTGGTCGAGAAGACCCAGTACTTC. Its translation: CASSWTGVVEKTQYF.

The gene calls are TRBV12-3 or TRBV12-4 and TRBJ1-5; 7 bases agree with TRBD1. The CDR3 is 13 amino acids. Trimming cost V 7 bases and J 4 bases; bases outside gene matches: 4. The CDR3 sequence: CASTYRGNQPQHF. As DNA, the CDR3 is TGTGCCAGCACCTACAGGGGTAATCAGCCCCAGCATTTT.

The chain employs TRBV7-2 and TRBJ1-1; no definite D call. This CDR3 is built from 15 residues. The V gene's germline CDR1 is SGHTA and CDR2 FQGNSA. Trimming took 7 bases from V and 1 from J, leaving 16 bases between them. Here the CDR3 DNA reads TGTGCCAGCACCCCCGGGAGGCGAACGAACACTGAAGCTTTCTTT. Its translation: CASTPGRRTNTEAFF.

This chain links TRBV5-4 with TRBJ2-7; 10 positions agree with TRBD1. The trim removed 0 bases at V and 5 bases at J, leaving 17 bases unmatched. The germline V gene has CDR1 SGHNT and CDR2 YYREEE (reference sequence). This CDR3 comprises 19 residues. The CDR3 spells CASSLGTNIRQGASNEQYF. As DNA, the CDR3 is TGTGCCAGCAGCTTGGGGACCAATATAAGACAGGGGGCAAGTAACGAGCAGTACTTC.

Notes on this clone: This sample includes further DNA sequences coding for the same CDR3. The chain employs TRBV5-1 and TRBJ1-5; no reliable D call. The CDR3 totals 13 residues. The V gene's germline CDR1 is SGHRS and CDR2 YFSETQ. V dropped 1 base and J dropped 2 bases, with 4 bases sitting between them. CDR3: CASSLSGNQPQHF. CDR3 nucleotides: TGCGCCAGCAGCTTGTCCGGCAATCAGCCCCAGCATTTT.

This clone was seen a single time. The gene calls are TRBV18 and TRBJ2-3; 8 positions match TRBD1. The CDR3 is 16 residues long. V dropped 0 bases and J dropped 4; count of bases not matched to a gene: 6. CDR1 KGHSH and CDR2 LQKENI come from the germline V gene. For the CDR3, the DNA is TGTGCCAGCTCACCACCGGTCGGACAGGGCCCAGATACGCAGTATTTT. Amino acids: CASSPPVGQGPDTQYF.

The rearrangement uses TRBV9 and TRBJ1-2; no clear D gene. CDR3 length: 13 amino acids. V shed 0 bases and J shed 8 bases, with 11 bases lying between them. The germline gives CDR1 SGDLS, CDR2 YYNGEE. CDR3 loop: CASSVGVEGGYTF. Here the CDR3 DNA reads TGTGCCAGCAGCGTAGGGGTGGAGGGCGGCTACACCTTC.

The chain recombines TRBV6-1 with TRBJ2-7; a weak D match, TRBD2 (6 bases). The CDR3 totals 16 residues. V shed 3 bases and J shed 3 bases, with 18 bases lying between them. In germline, CDR1 is MNHNS, CDR2 SASEGT. CDR3 amino acids: CASSDRVEGRDYEQYF. The CDR3 DNA reads TGTGCCAGCAGTGACAGGGTGGAGGGACGGGACTACGAGCAGTACTTC.

The chain has TRBV7-2 and TRBJ2-3; possible D gene TRBD2, 6 bases. The V gene lost 2 bases and the J gene lost 0 bases, with 6 bases spanning the gap. The CDR3 is 14 amino acids. Germline V gene sequence: CDR1 SGHTA, CDR2 FQGNSA. CDR3 in DNA: TGTGCCAGCAGCTTACGGGAGAGCACAGATACGCAGTATTTT. Protein: CASSLRESTDTQYF.

Of note for this clone: This CDR3 is also generated by other DNA sequences in the sample. The V gene is TRBV9, the J gene TRBJ2-7, with 9 bases that match TRBD2. Germline-derived CDR1 and CDR2 are SGDLS and YYNGEE. Trimming took 0 bases from V and 6 from J; bases not matched to a gene: 7. The CDR3 sequence is 15 residues long. CDR3 in amino acids: CASSVGRGGLGEQYF. The CDR3 nucleotides are TGTGCCAGCAGCGTAGGGCGGGGGGGCCTGGGCGAGCAGTACTTC.

This chain uses TRBV6-5 with TRBJ2-7; 10 positions agree with TRBD2. This CDR3 is 15 amino acids long. With 6 bases clipped from V and 2 bases from J, the junction kept 7 bases outside the gene matches. Germline CDR1 MNHEY, CDR2 SVGAGI. CDR3 nucleotide sequence: TGTGCCAGCAGCCCACAACTAGCGGGACCCTACGAGCAGTACTTC. Protein product: CASSPQLAGPYEQYF.

J is TRBJ2-5 and V is TRBV24-1; 10 bases map to TRBD1. V shed 3 bases, J shed 4 bases, and the junction held 7 bases outside the gene matches. Germline assignment: CDR1 KGHDR and CDR2 SFDVKD. The CDR3 is 16 residues long. CDR3 sequence reads: CATSDTSGTGVETQYF. The CDR3 DNA reads TGTGCCACCAGTGATACCTCCGGGACAGGGGTAGAGACCCAGTACTTC.

J is TRBJ2-1 and V is TRBV5-1; 11 bases align to TRBD2. The CDR3 loop spans 16 amino acids. Germline trimming cut 5 bases from V and 5 bases from J; bases unmatched to any gene: 9. The germline V gene encodes CDR1 SGHRS and CDR2 YFSETQ. In DNA form, the CDR3 reads TGCGCCAGCAGAATGACTAGCGGGAAATTGGACAATGAGCAGTTCTTC. This sequence encodes CASRMTSGKLDNEQFF.

The chain joins TRBV27 to TRBJ1-6; 9 bases are a match to TRBD1. In germline, CDR1 is MNHEY, CDR2 SMNVEV (reference sequence). The V segment lost 5 bases and the J segment 2 bases; nucleotides outside the gene matches: 7. CDR3 length equals 17 residues. The CDR3 DNA reads as TGTGCCAGCAGTCCTTTACAGGGGGCCCCCTATAATTCACCCCTCCACTTT. Amino acids: CASSPLQGAPYNSPLHF.

V usage is TRBV7-9 and J usage is TRBJ2-7, with D perhaps TRBD2 (5 bases). Germline values: CDR1 SEHNR, CDR2 FQNEAQ (reference sequence). Deletions cut 5 bases from V and 3 bases from J, with 8 bases between. CDR3 length equals 12 residues. The CDR3 sequence: CASSIDYYEQYF. DNA of the CDR3: TGTGCCAGCAGCATTGACTACTACGAGCAGTACTTC.

This clone was counted between two and nine times. The rearrangement joins TRBV18 to TRBJ2-7, with D possibly TRBD1 on 6 matching bases. Looked up from germline, CDR1 is KGHSH and CDR2 is LQKENI. This CDR3 spans 14 amino acids. V lost 1 base to trimming and J lost 6 bases, with 13 bases between them. CDR3 coding DNA: TGTGCCAGCTCACCACTACAGGGTACAAGCGAGCAGTACTTC. It is translated as CASSPLQGTSEQYF.

This clone was observed a handful of times. The V call is TRBV3-1 (or the pseudogene TRBV3-2), the J call TRBJ2-1; D may be TRBD1 (5 bases). Germline V gene sequence: CDR1 LGHDT, CDR2 YNNKEL (reference sequence). The CDR3 contains 13 residues. V dropped 7 bases and J dropped 9 bases, with 16 bases sitting between them. CDR3 sequence reads: CASKGQGAVEQFF. The CDR3 bases are TGTGCCAGCAAGGGGCAAGGTGCGGTTGAGCAGTTCTTC.

The gene calls are TRBV6-6 and TRBJ2-7; 9 bases are shared with TRBD2. This CDR3 has 15 residues. Trimming at V came to 4 bases and at J to 6 bases, leaving 10 bases not matched to a gene. Germline V lookup: CDR1 MNHNY, CDR2 SVGAGI (reference sequence). For the CDR3, the DNA is TGTGCCAGCAGTTTAGCGGGAGACCTCTTGTTCGAGCAGTACTTC. It is translated as CASSLAGDLLFEQYF.